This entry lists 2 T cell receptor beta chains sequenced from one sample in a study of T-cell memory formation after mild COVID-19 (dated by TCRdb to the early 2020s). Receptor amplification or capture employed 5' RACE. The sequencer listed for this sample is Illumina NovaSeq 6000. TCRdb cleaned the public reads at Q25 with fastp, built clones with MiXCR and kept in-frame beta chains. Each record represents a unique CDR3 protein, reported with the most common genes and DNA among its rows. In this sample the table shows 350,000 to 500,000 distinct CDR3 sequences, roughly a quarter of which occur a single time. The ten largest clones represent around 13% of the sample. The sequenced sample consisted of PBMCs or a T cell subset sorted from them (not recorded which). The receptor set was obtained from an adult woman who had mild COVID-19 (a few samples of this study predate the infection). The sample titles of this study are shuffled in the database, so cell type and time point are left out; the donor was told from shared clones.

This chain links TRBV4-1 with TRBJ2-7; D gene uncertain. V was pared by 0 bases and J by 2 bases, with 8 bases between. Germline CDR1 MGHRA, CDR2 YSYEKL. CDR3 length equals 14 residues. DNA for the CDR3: TGCGCCAGCAGCCAAGAAGGGCTCACCTACGAGCAGTACTTC. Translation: CASSQEGLTYEQYF.

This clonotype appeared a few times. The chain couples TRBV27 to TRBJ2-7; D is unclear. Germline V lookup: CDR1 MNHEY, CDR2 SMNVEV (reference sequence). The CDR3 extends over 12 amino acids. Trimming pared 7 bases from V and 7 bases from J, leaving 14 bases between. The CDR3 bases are TGTGCCAGCACGGCTAGACTGGGTGAGCAGTACTTC. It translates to CASTARLGEQYF.